A single sample gave rise to the 30 T cell receptor beta chains below, sequenced in a study of blood T cell repertoires in COVID-19. The method was immunoSEQ multiplex PCR; TCRdb's version includes in-frame clones alone and lacks a portion of them. The sample contains roughly 230,000 clones, around 90% of which appear only once. Sequencing was carried out using peripheral blood. These TCRs come from a woman aged 55-69 years with COVID-19, enrolled during active disease.

This chain connects TRBV14 to TRBJ1-1; no reliable D call. The CDR3 totals 15 residues. Germline V gene lookup returns CDR1 SGHDN and CDR2 FVKESK. The V end was cut by 4 bases, the J end by 2 bases, with 14 bases between. As DNA, the CDR3 is TGTGCCAGCAGCCTATCCTCGGGGTTAAACACTGAAGCTTTCTTT. Protein product: CASSLSSGLNTEAFF.

This rearrangement joins TRBV2 to TRBJ1-5; the match to TRBD1 covers 7 bases. V was clipped by 5 bases and J by 4 bases; unmatched bases: 5. The V gene's germline CDR1 is SNHLY and CDR2 FYNNEI. The CDR3 contains 14 residues. CDR3 protein: CASSSDRANQPQHF. In DNA form, the CDR3 reads TGTGCCAGCAGTTCCGACAGGGCAAATCAGCCCCAGCATTTT. Together with reference TRBV2 and TRBJ1-5, the CDR3 gives the full variable domain: EPEVTQTPSHQVTQMGQEVILRCVPISNHLYFYWYRQILGQKVEFLVSFYNNEISEKSEIFDDQFSVERPDGSNFTLKIRSTKLEDSAMYFCASSSDRANQPQHFGDGTRLSIL.

The V and J genes are TRBV11-2 and TRBJ2-5; D is perhaps TRBD2 (5 bases). Germline V CDR1 and CDR2: SGHAT, FQNNGV. Deletions cut 1 base from V and 5 bases from J, with 11 bases between. The CDR3 consists of 14 residues. CDR3 protein: CASSLGQLVETQYF. In DNA, the CDR3 is TGTGCCAGCAGCTTAGGCCAACTAGTTGAGACCCAGTACTTC.

The V and J genes are TRBV27 and TRBJ1-4, with a weak D call TRBD1 (6 bases). The V end lost 4 bases, the J end lost 8 bases, and 11 bases lay between the germline ends. The CDR3 runs to 13 residues. Looked up from germline, CDR1 is MNHEY and CDR2 is SMNVEV (reference sequence). CDR3 sequence reads: CASSYRVGEKLFF. In DNA, the CDR3 is TGTGCCAGCAGTTACAGGGTCGGCGAAAAACTGTTTTTT. Based on the CDR3 plus reference TRBV27 and TRBJ1-4, the full variable domain is EAQVTQNPRYLITVTGKKLTVTCSQNMNHEYMSWYRQDPGLGLRQIYYSMNVEVTDKGDVPEGYKVSRKEKRNFPLILESPSPNQTSLYFCASSYRVGEKLFFGSGTQLSVL.

The V gene is TRBV11-2, the J gene TRBJ1-2; no definite D call. The germline gives CDR1 SGHAT, CDR2 FQNNGV. The length of the CDR3 is 12 residues. Between the trimmed V and J ends, which lost 5 bases and 5 bases, there was a span of 9 bases. CDR3 sequence reads: CASSPGGYGYTF. In DNA form, the CDR3 reads TGTGCCAGCAGCCCCGGAGGGTATGGCTACACCTTC.

The chain links TRBV2 to TRBJ2-5, with 10 nucleotides matching TRBD2. This CDR3 has 15 amino acids. J lost 2 bases, V lost 4 bases, and 4 bases had no gene match. Per germline, CDR1 SNHLY and CDR2 FYNNEI. CDR3 region: CASSVLAGGQETQYF. CDR3 nucleotide sequence: TGTGCCAGCAGTGTGTTAGCGGGGGGTCAAGAGACCCAGTACTTC.

On this clone itself: Distinct nucleotide sequences in the sample also encode this CDR3. This chain links TRBV27 with TRBJ2-2; a weak D match, TRBD1 (5 bases). This CDR3 spans 12 amino acids. Germline loops: CDR1 MNHEY, CDR2 SMNVEV (reference sequence). With 7 bases removed from V and 5 bases from J, the gap between germline ends came to 8 bases. The CDR3 here is CASNRGTGELFF. The CDR3 nucleotides are TGTGCCAGCAATAGGGGAACCGGGGAGCTGTTTTTT.

The chain is built from TRBV2 and TRBJ2-7; 10 bases match TRBD2. Germline V gene lookup returns CDR1 SNHLY and CDR2 FYNNEI. The CDR3 is made up of 16 amino acids. V lost 6 bases to trimming and J lost 4 bases; unmatched junction nucleotides: 12. The CDR3 sequence is CASRRGGSGGLYEQYF. CDR3 DNA sequence: TGTGCCAGCAGGAGGGGCGGTAGCGGGGGGTTGTACGAGCAGTACTTC.

V usage is TRBV5-5 and J usage is TRBJ2-7; D ambiguous. This CDR3 contains 15 residues. Looked up from germline, CDR1 is SGHKS and CDR2 is YYEKEE (reference sequence). Trimming took 1 base from V and 0 from J, leaving 11 bases between them. The chain's CDR3 is CASSLKPSSSYEQYF. The DNA for the CDR3 is TGTGCCAGCAGCTTGAAACCCTCGAGCTCCTACGAGCAGTACTTC.

The CDR3 bases are TGTGCCAGTAGTATCGACAGGGATATTGGTGGCTACACCTTC. It encodes CASSIDRDIGGYTF. The gene calls are TRBV19 and TRBJ1-2; 7 bases are a match to TRBD1. J lost 7 bases, V lost 3 bases, and 8 bases had no gene match. This CDR3 is built from 14 residues. CDR1 is LNHDA, CDR2 SQIVND, per germline (reference sequence).

The chain employs TRBV5-6 and TRBJ1-6; 7 nucleotides align to TRBD1. Trimming took 4 bases from V and 8 from J; bases not matched to a gene: 9. From germline, CDR1 is SGHDT and CDR2 YYEEEE. This CDR3 has 15 residues. CDR3 loop: CASSPVTGTDSPLHF. CDR3 bases: TGTGCCAGCAGCCCGGTGACAGGGACGGATTCACCCCTCCACTTT.

The rearrangement links TRBV7-9 to TRBJ1-3, with a weak D call TRBD1 (6 bases). Deletions cut 1 base from V and 5 bases from J, with 12 bases between. From germline, CDR1 is SEHNR and CDR2 FQNEAQ (reference sequence). The CDR3 sequence is 15 residues long. The CDR3, as DNA: TGTGCCAGCAGCTTAGAGGGGGGGCGAAGAAACACCATATATTTT. Amino acid sequence: CASSLEGGRRNTIYF.

The chain carries TRBV27 and TRBJ2-1; 8 bases agree with TRBD1. Germline values: CDR1 MNHEY, CDR2 SMNVEV (reference sequence). V shed 9 bases, J shed 3 bases, and the junction held 7 bases outside the gene matches. The CDR3 is 14 amino acids. CDR3: CASFRDRYYNEQFF. CDR3 in DNA: TGTGCCAGTTTCCGGGACAGGTACTACAATGAGCAGTTCTTC.

V is TRBV11-3 and J is TRBJ2-2; 8 nucleotides align to TRBD1. The J segment lost 4 bases and the V segment lost 1 base, leaving 5 bases of the junction unmatched. Germline V gives CDR1 SGHNT, CDR2 YENEEA. The CDR3 runs 16 residues. In nucleotides, the CDR3 is TGTGCCAGCAGCTTAGGCGGGCAGGGGGCCACCGGGGAGCTGTTTTTT. It encodes CASSLGGQGATGELFF.

The J gene is TRBJ2-3, the V gene TRBV29-1, with TRBD1 as a possible D gene (5 bases). Trimming removed 3 bases from V and 3 bases from J, with 13 bases in between. CDR1 SQVTM and CDR2 ANQGSEA come from the germline V gene. The CDR3 loop spans 14 amino acids. CDR3 amino acids: CSVDTGWLTDTQYF. CDR3 bases: TGCAGCGTTGATACAGGTTGGCTTACAGATACGCAGTATTTT.

This chain uses TRBV14 with TRBJ1-6; D remains unclear. V was clipped by 10 bases and J by 7 bases, with 14 bases between them. The germline V gene has CDR1 SGHDN and CDR2 FVKESK. The CDR3 spans 13 residues. The CDR3 DNA reads as TGTGCCACCCGCAAACAAAGAAATTCACCCCTCCACTTT. Translated: CATRKQRNSPLHF.

This chain uses TRBV15 with TRBJ1-3; unclear D gene. V was shortened by 4 bases and J by 7 bases, with 11 bases between the two germline ends. CDR1 and CDR2 (germline): LNHNV, YYDKDF (reference sequence). This CDR3 is 13 amino acids long. The CDR3 DNA reads as TGTGCCACCAGCACCCTCTCCCTGAACACCATATATTTT. Its translation: CATSTLSLNTIYF. Supplemented by reference TRBV15 and TRBJ1-3, the full variable domain reads DAMVIQNPRYQVTQFGKPVTLSCSQTLNHNVMYWYQQKSSQAPKLLFHYYDKDFNNEADTPDNFQSRRPNTSFCFLDIRSPGLGDTAMYLCATSTLSLNTIYFGEGSWLTVV.

The rearrangement links TRBV2 to TRBJ1-6; no firm D call. CDR1 and CDR2 (germline): SNHLY, FYNNEI. The CDR3 has 14 residues. Trimming removed 4 bases at V and 7 bases at J, with 11 bases between. Here the CDR3 reads CASSVGSENSPLHF. The CDR3, as DNA: TGTGCCAGCAGTGTCGGGTCAGAGAATTCACCCCTCCACTTT.

The rearrangement uses TRBV11-2 and TRBJ2-3, with 14 positions matching TRBD2. The CDR3 totals 17 residues. The V segment lost 1 base and the J segment 4 bases; nucleotides outside the gene matches: 4. Germline V lookup: CDR1 SGHAT, CDR2 FQNNGV. The DNA of the CDR3 is TGTGCCAGCAGCTTAGCGACTAGCGGGGGGGCCCCAGATACGCAGTATTTT. Translating it yields CASSLATSGGAPDTQYF. The full variable domain, rest sourced from reference TRBV11-2 and TRBJ2-3, is EAGVAQSPRYKIIEKRQSVAFWCNPISGHATLYWYQQILGQGPKLLIQFQNNGVVDDSQLPKDRFSAERLKGVDSTLKIQPAKLEDSAVYLCASSLATSGGAPDTQYFGPGTRLTVL.

This clone was observed a handful of times. The rearrangement links TRBV19 to TRBJ2-7; TRBD2 matches at 12 bases. V trimming: 5 bases; J trimming: 6 bases; junction bases outside the gene matches: 14. The CDR3 contains 17 residues. Germline V lookup: CDR1 LNHDA, CDR2 SQIVND (reference sequence). The CDR3 bases are TGTGCCAGTAGTTCAGATAACCGACTAGCGGGGGCCCTCGAGCAGTACTTC. Its translation: CASSSDNRLAGALEQYF.

The V call is TRBV6-1, the J call TRBJ2-2, with a possible D match to TRBD2 (6 bases). V was clipped by 4 bases and J by 5 bases, with 17 bases between them. From germline, CDR1 is MNHNS and CDR2 SASEGT. CDR3 length: 16 amino acids. The DNA for the CDR3 is TGTGCCAGCAGTGCCGCCGGGACTCTTGTTACCGGGGAGCTGTTTTTT. This gives the protein CASSAAGTLVTGELFF.

The chain has TRBV7-3 and TRBJ1-2; D possibly corresponds to TRBD1 (6 bases). Germline loops: CDR1 SGHTA, CDR2 FQGTGA. V was trimmed by 3 bases and J by 4 bases, leaving 9 bases between them. This CDR3 is 13 amino acids long. The CDR3 DNA follows: TGTGCCAGCAGCTTCGGGGGGGCCTATGGCTACACCTTC. Encoded protein: CASSFGGAYGYTF.

The rearrangement joins TRBV2 to TRBJ1-1, with D perhaps TRBD1 (5 bases). Germline CDR1 and CDR2: SNHLY and FYNNEI. Trimming removed 7 bases from V and 4 bases from J, with 22 bases in between. The CDR3 is 16 residues long. DNA for the CDR3: TGTGCCAGCAAGGTGGGGTCAGGGAGGTTGTCCACTGAAGCTTTCTTT. As protein: CASKVGSGRLSTEAFF.

This chain links TRBV19 with TRBJ2-3; TRBD1 is a possible D gene (6 bases). V was pared by 9 bases and J by 3 bases, with 16 bases between. The CDR3 has 14 amino acids. Germline values: CDR1 LNHDA, CDR2 SQIVND (reference sequence). CDR3 loop: CASKTGLGTDTQYF. In nucleotides, the CDR3 is TGTGCCAGCAAAACAGGGTTGGGGACAGATACGCAGTATTTT.

This sequence joins TRBV9 and TRBJ1-6, with 7 bases that match TRBD1. CDR1 and CDR2 (germline): SGDLS, YYNGEE. The CDR3 has 17 residues. J lost 7 bases, V lost 2 bases, and 12 bases had no gene match. The CDR3 DNA reads as TGTGCCAGCAGCGTCCAACCCGCCGGGACAGCGAATTCACCCCTCCACTTT. Its translation: CASSVQPAGTANSPLHF.

CDR3 coding DNA: TGTGCCAGCTGGGGAGGGGGAGACGAGCAGTACTTC. It specifies CASWGGGDEQYF. The chain employs TRBV12-3 or TRBV12-4 and TRBJ2-7; maybe TRBD2 (7 bases). V was shortened by 8 bases and J by 5 bases, with 13 bases between the two germline ends. CDR3 length equals 12 residues.

The CDR3 DNA reads as TGCGCCAGCAGCGCGGACAGGGTAAACACTGAAGCTTTCTTT. Its translation is CASSADRVNTEAFF. The chain uses TRBV4-3 and TRBJ1-1, with 8 bases aligning to TRBD1. Germline V gives CDR1 LGHNA, CDR2 YSLEER. This CDR3 is 14 amino acids long. V gave up 5 bases and J gave up 2 bases; unmatched junction bases: 4.

This clone occurred once. The J gene is TRBJ2-2, the V gene TRBV11-3; D is unresolved. Germline V gives CDR1 SGHNT, CDR2 YENEEA. There are 13 residues in the CDR3. Trimming shortened V by 4 bases and J by 7 bases, and 10 bases separated the two germline ends. This CDR3 is CASSSSASGELFF. The CDR3 DNA reads TGTGCCAGCAGCTCGAGTGCGAGCGGGGAGCTGTTTTTT.

This clone is a singleton in its sample. This chain connects TRBV19 to TRBJ1-4; 7 bases fit TRBD1. Germline V gene data show CDR1 as LNHDA and CDR2 as SQIVND (reference sequence). The ends lost 7 bases at V and 0 bases at J; junction bases unmatched: 5. This CDR3 is 15 amino acids long. CDR3 in DNA: TGTGCCAGTACTTACACAGGGGCAACTAATGAAAAACTGTTTTTT. This encodes CASTYTGATNEKLFF.

The table lists this clone with a few counts. The junction shows a germline mismatch at one end, possibly a read error. The chain recombines TRBV6-2 or TRBV6-3 with TRBJ1-1; D ambiguous. Germline CDR1 MNHEY, CDR2 SVGEGT. The length of the CDR3 is 14 residues. CDR3 in amino acids: CASNYLAGNTEAFF. CDR3 DNA sequence: TGTGCCAGCAATTACTTGGCGGGGAACACTGAAGCTTTCTTT.